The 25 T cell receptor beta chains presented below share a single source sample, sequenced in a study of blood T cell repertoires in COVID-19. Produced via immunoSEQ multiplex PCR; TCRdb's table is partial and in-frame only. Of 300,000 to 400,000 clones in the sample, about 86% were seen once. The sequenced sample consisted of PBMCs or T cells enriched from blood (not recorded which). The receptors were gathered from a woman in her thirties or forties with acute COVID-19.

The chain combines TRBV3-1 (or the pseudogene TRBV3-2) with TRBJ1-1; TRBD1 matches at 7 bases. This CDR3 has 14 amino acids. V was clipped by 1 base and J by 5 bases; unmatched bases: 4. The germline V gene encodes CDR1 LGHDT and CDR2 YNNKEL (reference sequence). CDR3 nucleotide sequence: TGTGCCAGCAGCCAAGTAGGGGGCGCGACTGAAGCTTTCTTT. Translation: CASSQVGGATEAFF.

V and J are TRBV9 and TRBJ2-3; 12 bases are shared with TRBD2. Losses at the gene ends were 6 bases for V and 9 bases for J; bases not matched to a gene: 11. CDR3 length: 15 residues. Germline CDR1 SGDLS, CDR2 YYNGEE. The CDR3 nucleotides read TGTGCCAGCACCAGGACTAGCGGGGAAATGGCCACGCAGTATTTT. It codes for CASTRTSGEMATQYF.

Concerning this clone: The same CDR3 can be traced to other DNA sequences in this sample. In DNA form, the CDR3 reads TGTGCCAGCAGCGCTACCGGGACAGGGATCTACAATGAGCAGTTCTTC. Protein product: CASSATGTGIYNEQFF. This chain connects TRBV9 to TRBJ2-1, with 9 positions matching TRBD1. V dropped 3 bases and J dropped 3; count of bases not matched to a gene: 7. The CDR3 is 16 amino acids. In germline, CDR1 is SGDLS, CDR2 YYNGEE.

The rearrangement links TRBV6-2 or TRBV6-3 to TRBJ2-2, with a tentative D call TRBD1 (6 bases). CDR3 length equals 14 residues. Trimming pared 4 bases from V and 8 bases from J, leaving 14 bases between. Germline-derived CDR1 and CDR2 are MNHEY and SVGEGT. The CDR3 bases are TGTGCCAGCAGTTCGGGACAAATTACTGGGGAGCTGTTTTTT. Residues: CASSSGQITGELFF.

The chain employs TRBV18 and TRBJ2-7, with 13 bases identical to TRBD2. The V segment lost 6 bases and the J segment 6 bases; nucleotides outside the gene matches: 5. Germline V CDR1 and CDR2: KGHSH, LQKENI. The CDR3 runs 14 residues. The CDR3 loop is CASSRTSGSGEQYF. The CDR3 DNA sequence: TGTGCCAGCTCTCGGACTAGCGGGAGTGGCGAGCAGTACTTC.

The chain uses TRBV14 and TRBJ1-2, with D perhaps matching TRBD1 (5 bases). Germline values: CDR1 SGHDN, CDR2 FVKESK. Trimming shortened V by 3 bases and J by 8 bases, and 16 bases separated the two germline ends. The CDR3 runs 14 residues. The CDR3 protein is CASSHLAGIGGYTF. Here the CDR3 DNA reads TGTGCCAGCAGCCACCTGGCAGGGATCGGCGGCTACACCTTC.

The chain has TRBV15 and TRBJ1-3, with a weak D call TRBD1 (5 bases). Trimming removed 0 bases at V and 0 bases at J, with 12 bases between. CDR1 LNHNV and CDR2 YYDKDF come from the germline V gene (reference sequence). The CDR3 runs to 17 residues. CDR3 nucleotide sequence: TGTGCCACCAGCAGAGATCTGTCCCAGGGCTCTGGAAACACCATATATTTT. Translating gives CATSRDLSQGSGNTIYF.

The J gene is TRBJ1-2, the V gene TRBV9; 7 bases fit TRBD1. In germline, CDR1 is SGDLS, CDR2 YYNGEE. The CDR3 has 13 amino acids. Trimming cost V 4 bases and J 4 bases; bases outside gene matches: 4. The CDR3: CASSPRTGYGYTF. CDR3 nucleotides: TGTGCCAGCAGCCCCCGGACAGGCTATGGCTACACCTTC.

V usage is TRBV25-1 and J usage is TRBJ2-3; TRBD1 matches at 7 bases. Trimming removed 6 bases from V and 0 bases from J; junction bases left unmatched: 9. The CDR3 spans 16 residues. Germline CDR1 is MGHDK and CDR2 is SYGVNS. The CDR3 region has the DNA TGTGCCAGCAGCGACTCAACAGGGGTCAGCACAGATACGCAGTATTTT. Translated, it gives CASSDSTGVSTDTQYF.

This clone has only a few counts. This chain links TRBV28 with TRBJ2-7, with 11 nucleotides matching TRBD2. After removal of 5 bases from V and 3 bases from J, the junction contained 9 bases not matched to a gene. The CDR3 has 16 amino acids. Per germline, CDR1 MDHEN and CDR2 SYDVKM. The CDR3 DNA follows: TGTGCCAGCAGTCCACTGCCTAGCGGGAGGCTCTACGAGCAGTACTTC. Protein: CASSPLPSGRLYEQYF.

CDR3 region: CASSLRLAGTYEQYF. The CDR3 DNA follows: TGTGCCAGCAGTTTAAGACTAGCCGGTACCTACGAGCAGTACTTC. This rearrangement joins TRBV28 to TRBJ2-7, with TRBD2 identical over 7 bases. Germline-derived CDR1 and CDR2 are MDHEN and SYDVKM. CDR3 length: 15 amino acids. The J segment lost 2 bases and the V segment lost 2 bases, leaving 6 bases of the junction unmatched.

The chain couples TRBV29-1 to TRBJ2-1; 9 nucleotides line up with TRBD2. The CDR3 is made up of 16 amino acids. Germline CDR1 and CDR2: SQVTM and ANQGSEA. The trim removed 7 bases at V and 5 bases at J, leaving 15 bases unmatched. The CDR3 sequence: CSAGGRLAATDNEQFF. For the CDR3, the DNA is TGCAGCGCTGGGGGTAGACTAGCGGCGACTGACAATGAGCAGTTCTTC.

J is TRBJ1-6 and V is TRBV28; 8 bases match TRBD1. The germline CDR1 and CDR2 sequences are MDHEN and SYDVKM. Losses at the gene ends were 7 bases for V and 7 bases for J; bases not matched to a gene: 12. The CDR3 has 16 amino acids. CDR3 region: CASKLGYRGNNSPLHF. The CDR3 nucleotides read TGTGCCAGCAAGCTAGGTTACAGGGGGAACAATTCACCCCTCCACTTT.

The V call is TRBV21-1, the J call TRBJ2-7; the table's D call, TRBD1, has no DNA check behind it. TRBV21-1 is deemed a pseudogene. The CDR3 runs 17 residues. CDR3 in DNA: TGTGCCAGCAGCAGGGGGCCAAGGGCTCAGAGGATGTACGAGCAGTACTTC. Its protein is CASSRGPRAQRMYEQYF.

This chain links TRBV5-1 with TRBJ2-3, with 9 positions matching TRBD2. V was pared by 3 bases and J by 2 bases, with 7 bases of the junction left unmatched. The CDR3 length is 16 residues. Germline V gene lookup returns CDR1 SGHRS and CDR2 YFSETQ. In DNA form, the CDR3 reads TGCGCCAGCAGCTCATTAGCGGGAGCTGACACAGATACGCAGTATTTT. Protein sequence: CASSSLAGADTDTQYF.

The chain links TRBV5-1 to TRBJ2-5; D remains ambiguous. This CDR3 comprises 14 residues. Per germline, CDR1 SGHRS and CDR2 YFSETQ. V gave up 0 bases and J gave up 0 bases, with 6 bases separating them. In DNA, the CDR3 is TGCGCCAGCAGCTTGGGGCTAGACCAAGAGACCCAGTACTTC. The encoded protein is CASSLGLDQETQYF.

DNA of the CDR3: TGTGCCAGCAGGTCCGGCGGGGCGGGCGACACGAAGCAGTACTTC. It is translated as CASRSGGAGDTKQYF. The chain combines TRBV27 with TRBJ2-7, with D tentatively TRBD2 (6 bases). The V and J ends lost 6 bases and 8 bases respectively, with 23 bases between them. This CDR3 spans 15 amino acids. The germline V gene encodes CDR1 MNHEY and CDR2 SMNVEV (reference sequence).

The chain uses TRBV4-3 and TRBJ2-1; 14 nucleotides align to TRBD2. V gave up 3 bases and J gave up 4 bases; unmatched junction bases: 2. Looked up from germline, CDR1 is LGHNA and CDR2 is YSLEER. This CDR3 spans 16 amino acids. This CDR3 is CASSQGLAGEYNEQFF. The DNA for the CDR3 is TGCGCCAGCAGCCAGGGACTAGCGGGAGAGTACAATGAGCAGTTCTTC.

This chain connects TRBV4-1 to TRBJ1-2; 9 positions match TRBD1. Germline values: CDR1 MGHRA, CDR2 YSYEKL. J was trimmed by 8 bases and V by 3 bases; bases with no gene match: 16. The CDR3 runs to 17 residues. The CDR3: CASSQDHSGTGYRGYTF. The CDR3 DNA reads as TGCGCCAGCAGCCAGGACCACTCCGGGACAGGGTACCGCGGCTACACCTTC.

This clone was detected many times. The DNA of the CDR3 is TGCAGCGTTGGACAGGGAGTTCCAAATCAGCCCCAGCATTTT. Translation gives CSVGQGVPNQPQHF. V and J are TRBV29-1 and TRBJ1-5; 7 bases map to TRBD1. The CDR3 is 14 residues long. V lost 4 bases, J lost 4 bases, and 7 bases stayed unmatched. The germline CDR1 and CDR2 sequences are SQVTM and ANQGSEA.

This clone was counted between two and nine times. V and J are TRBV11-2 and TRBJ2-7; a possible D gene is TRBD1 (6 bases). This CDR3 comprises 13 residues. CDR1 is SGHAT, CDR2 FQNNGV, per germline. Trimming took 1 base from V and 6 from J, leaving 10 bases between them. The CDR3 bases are TGTGCCAGCAGCTTAGCTAGAGGGGGCGAGCAGTACTTC. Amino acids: CASSLARGGEQYF. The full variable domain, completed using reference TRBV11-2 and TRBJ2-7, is EAGVAQSPRYKIIEKRQSVAFWCNPISGHATLYWYQQILGQGPKLLIQFQNNGVVDDSQLPKDRFSAERLKGVDSTLKIQPAKLEDSAVYLCASSLARGGEQYFGPGTRLTVT.

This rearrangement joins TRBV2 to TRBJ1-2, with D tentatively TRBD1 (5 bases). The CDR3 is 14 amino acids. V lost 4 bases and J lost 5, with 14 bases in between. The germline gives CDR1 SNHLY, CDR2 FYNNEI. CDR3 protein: CASSAGRAGYGYTF. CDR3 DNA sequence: TGTGCCAGCAGTGCCGGGAGGGCAGGGTATGGCTACACCTTC.

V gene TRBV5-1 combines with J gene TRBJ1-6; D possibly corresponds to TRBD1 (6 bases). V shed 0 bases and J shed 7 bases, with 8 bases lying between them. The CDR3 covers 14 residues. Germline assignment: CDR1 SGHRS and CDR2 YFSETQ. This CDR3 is CASSLEGVNSPLHF. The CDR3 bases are TGCGCCAGCAGCTTGGAGGGGGTAAATTCACCCCTCCACTTT. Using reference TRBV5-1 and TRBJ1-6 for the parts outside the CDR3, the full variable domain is KAGVTQTPRYLIKTRGQQVTLSCSPISGHRSVSWYQQTPGQGLQFLFEYFSETQRNKGNFPGRFSGRQFSNSRSEMNVSTLELGDSALYLCASSLEGVNSPLHFGNGTRLTVT.

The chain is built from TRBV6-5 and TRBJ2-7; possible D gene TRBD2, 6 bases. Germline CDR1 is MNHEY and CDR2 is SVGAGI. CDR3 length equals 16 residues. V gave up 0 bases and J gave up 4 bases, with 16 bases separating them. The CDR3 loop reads CASSYSRGTRVYEQYF. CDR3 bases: TGTGCCAGCAGTTACTCTCGTGGGACTCGGGTTTACGAGCAGTACTTC.

The CDR3 here is CASSFGTGANTEAFF. The CDR3 region has the DNA TGTGCCAGCTCCTTCGGAACAGGGGCCAACACTGAAGCTTTCTTT. This sequence joins TRBV18 and TRBJ1-1, with 7 bases identical to TRBD1. Germline V CDR1 and CDR2: KGHSH, LQKENI. There are 15 residues in the CDR3. V shed 6 bases and J 2 bases; nucleotides not matched to a gene: 9.